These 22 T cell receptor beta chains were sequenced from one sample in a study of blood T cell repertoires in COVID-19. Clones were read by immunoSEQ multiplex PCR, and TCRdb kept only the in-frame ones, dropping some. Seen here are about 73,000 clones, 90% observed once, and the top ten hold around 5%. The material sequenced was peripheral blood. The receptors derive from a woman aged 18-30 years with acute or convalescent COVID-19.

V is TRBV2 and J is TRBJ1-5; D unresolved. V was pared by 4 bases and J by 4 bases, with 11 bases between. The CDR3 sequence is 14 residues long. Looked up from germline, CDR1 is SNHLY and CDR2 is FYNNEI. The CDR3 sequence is CASSGRNKNQPQHF. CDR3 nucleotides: TGTGCCAGCAGTGGCAGGAACAAAAATCAGCCCCAGCATTTT.

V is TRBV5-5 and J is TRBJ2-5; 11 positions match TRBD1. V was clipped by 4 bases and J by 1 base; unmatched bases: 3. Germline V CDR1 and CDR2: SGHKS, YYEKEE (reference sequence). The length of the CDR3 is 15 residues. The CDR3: CASSPGTGGQETQYF. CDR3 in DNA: TGTGCCAGCAGCCCCGGGACAGGGGGCCAAGAGACCCAGTACTTC. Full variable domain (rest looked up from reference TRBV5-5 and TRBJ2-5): DAGVTQSPTHLIKTRGQQVTLRCSPISGHKSVSWYQQVLGQGPQFIFQYYEKEERGRGNFPDRFSARQFPNYSSELNVNALLLGDSALYLCASSPGTGGQETQYFGPGTRLLVL.

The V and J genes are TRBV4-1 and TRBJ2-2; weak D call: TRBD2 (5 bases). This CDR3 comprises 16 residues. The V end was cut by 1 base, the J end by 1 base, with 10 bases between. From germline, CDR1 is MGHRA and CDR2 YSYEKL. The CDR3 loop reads CASSQVAGLNTGELFF. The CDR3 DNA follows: TGCGCCAGCAGCCAAGTTGCGGGCCTGAACACCGGGGAGCTGTTTTTT.

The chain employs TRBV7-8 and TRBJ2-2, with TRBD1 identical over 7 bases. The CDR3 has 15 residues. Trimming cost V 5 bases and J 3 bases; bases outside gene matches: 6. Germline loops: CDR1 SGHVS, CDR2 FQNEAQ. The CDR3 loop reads CASSQQTGYTGELFF. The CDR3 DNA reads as TGTGCCAGCAGCCAACAGACAGGGTACACCGGGGAGCTGTTTTTT.

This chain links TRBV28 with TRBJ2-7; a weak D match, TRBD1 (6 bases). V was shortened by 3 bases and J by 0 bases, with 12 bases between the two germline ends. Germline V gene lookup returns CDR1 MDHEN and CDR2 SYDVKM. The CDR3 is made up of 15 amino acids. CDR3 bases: TGTGCCAGCAGTTTTGAGGACAGAGGCTCCTACGAGCAGTACTTC. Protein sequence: CASSFEDRGSYEQYF.

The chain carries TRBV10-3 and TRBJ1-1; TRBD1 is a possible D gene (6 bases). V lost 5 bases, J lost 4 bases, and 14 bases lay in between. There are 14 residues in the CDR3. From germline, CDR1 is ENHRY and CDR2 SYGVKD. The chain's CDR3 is CAISSGVWGTEAFF. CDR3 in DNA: TGTGCCATCAGTTCAGGGGTTTGGGGCACTGAAGCTTTCTTT.

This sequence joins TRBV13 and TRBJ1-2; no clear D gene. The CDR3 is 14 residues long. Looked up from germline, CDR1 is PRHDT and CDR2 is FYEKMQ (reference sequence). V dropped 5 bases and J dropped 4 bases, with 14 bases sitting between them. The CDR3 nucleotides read TGTGCCAGCAGCCCCCCGGGGAAGGCCTATGGCTACACCTTC. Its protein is CASSPPGKAYGYTF.

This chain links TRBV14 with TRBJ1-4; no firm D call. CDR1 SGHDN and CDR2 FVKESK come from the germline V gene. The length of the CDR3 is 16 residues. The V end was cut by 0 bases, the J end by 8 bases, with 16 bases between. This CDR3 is CASSQDRNGRGEKLFF. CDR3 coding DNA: TGTGCCAGCAGCCAAGATCGGAACGGCCGAGGGGAAAAACTGTTTTTT. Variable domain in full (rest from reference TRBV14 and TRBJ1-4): EAGVTQFPSHSVIEKGQTVTLRCDPISGHDNLYWYRRVMGKEIKFLLHFVKESKQDESGMPNNRFLAERTGGTYSTLKVQPAELEDSGVYFCASSQDRNGRGEKLFFGSGTQLSVL.

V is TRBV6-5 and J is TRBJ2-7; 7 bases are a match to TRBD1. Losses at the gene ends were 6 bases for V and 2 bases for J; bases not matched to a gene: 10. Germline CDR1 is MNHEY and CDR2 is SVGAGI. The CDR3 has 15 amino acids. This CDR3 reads CASRHRTGGTYEQYF. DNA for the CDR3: TGTGCCAGCAGACACCGGACAGGTGGAACCTACGAGCAGTACTTC.

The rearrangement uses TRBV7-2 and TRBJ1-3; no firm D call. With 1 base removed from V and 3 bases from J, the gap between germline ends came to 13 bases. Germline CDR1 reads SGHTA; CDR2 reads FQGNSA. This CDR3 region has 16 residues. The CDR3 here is CASSLGGSDLGNTIYF. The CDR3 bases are TGTGCCAGCAGCTTAGGTGGCAGTGATCTTGGAAACACCATATATTTT.

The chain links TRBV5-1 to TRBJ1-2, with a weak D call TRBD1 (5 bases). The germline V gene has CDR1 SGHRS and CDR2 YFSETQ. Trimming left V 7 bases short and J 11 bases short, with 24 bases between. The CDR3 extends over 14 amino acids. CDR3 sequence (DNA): TGCGCCAGCTCATCGGCGGGACTGGTGAGCGGTTACACCTTC. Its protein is CASSSAGLVSGYTF.

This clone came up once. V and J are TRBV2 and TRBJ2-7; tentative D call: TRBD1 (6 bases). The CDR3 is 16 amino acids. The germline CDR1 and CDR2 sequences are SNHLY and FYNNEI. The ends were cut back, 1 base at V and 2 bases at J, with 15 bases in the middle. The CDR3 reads CASSEVAQGTPYEQYF. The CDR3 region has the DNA TGTGCCAGCAGTGAAGTCGCACAGGGAACCCCCTACGAGCAGTACTTC.

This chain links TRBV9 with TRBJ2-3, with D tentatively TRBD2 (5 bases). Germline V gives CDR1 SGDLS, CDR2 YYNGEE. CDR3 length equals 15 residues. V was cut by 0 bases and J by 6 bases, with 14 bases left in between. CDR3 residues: CASSVGLLPGDTQYF. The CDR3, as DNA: TGTGCCAGCAGCGTAGGTTTACTACCGGGGGATACGCAGTATTTT.

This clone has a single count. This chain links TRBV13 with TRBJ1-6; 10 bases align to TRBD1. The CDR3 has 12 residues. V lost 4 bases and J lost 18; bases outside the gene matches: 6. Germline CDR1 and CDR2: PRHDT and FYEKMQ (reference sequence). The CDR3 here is CASSSGTGVTHF. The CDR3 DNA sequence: TGTGCCAGCAGCTCCGGGACAGGGGTGACCCACTTT.

The CDR3 DNA reads as TGTGCCAGCAGGGGACTAGCCGCCGACTTCTACGAGCAGTACTTC. Translation gives CASRGLAADFYEQYF. The chain is built from TRBV6-5 and TRBJ2-7; the match to TRBD2 covers 9 bases. In germline, CDR1 is MNHEY, CDR2 SVGAGI. The CDR3 sequence is 15 residues long. J was trimmed by 3 bases and V by 6 bases; bases with no gene match: 9.

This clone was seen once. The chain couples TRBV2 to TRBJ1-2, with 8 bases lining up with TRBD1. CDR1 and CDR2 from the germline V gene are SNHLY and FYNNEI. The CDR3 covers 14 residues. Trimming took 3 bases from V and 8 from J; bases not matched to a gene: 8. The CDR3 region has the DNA TGTGCCAGCAGTGATGGGACAGGTTTGGAGGGCTACACCTTC. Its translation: CASSDGTGLEGYTF.

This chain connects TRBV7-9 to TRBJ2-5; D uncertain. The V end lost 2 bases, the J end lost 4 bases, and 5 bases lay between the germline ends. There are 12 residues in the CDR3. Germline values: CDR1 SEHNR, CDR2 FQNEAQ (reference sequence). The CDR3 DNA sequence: TGTGCCAGCAGCTTACGAGGAGAGACCCAGTACTTC. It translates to CASSLRGETQYF.

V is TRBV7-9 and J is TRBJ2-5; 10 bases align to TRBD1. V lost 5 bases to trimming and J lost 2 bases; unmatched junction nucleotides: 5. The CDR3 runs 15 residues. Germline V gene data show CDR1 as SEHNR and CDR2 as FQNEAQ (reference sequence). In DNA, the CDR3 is TGTGCCAGCAGCGGGACAGGGGCTAAACAAGAGACCCAGTACTTC. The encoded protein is CASSGTGAKQETQYF. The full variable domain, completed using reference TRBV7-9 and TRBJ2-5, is DTGVSQNPRHKITKRGQNVTFRCDPISEHNRLYWYRQTLGQGPEFLTYFQNEAQLEKSRLLSDRFSAERPKGSFSTLEIQRTEQGDSAMYLCASSGTGAKQETQYFGPGTRLLVL.

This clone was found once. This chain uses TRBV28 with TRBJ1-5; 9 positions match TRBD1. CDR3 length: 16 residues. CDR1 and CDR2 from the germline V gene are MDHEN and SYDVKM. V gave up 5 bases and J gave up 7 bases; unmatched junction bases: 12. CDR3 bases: TGTGCCAGCAGTCCACGTCCTAGGACAGGGGTCCAGCCCCAGCATTTT. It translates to CASSPRPRTGVQPQHF.

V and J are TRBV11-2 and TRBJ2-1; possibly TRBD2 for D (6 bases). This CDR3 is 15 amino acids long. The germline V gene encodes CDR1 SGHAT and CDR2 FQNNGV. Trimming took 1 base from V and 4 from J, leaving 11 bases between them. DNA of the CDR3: TGTGCCAGCAGCTTAGTGGGAGGAAATTACAATGAGCAGTTCTTC. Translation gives CASSLVGGNYNEQFF.

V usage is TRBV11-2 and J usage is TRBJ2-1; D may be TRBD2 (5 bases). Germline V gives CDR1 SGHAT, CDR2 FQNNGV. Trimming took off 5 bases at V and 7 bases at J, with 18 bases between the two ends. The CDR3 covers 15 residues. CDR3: CASSPERTFSNEQFF. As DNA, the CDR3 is TGTGCCAGCAGCCCCGAGCGGACCTTCTCGAATGAGCAGTTCTTC.

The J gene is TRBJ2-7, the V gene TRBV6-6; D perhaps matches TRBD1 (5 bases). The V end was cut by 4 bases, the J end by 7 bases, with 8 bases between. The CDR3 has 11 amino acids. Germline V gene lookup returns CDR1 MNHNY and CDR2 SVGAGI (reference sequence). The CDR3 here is CASSWQGEQYF. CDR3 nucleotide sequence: TGTGCCAGCAGTTGGCAGGGAGAGCAGTACTTC.